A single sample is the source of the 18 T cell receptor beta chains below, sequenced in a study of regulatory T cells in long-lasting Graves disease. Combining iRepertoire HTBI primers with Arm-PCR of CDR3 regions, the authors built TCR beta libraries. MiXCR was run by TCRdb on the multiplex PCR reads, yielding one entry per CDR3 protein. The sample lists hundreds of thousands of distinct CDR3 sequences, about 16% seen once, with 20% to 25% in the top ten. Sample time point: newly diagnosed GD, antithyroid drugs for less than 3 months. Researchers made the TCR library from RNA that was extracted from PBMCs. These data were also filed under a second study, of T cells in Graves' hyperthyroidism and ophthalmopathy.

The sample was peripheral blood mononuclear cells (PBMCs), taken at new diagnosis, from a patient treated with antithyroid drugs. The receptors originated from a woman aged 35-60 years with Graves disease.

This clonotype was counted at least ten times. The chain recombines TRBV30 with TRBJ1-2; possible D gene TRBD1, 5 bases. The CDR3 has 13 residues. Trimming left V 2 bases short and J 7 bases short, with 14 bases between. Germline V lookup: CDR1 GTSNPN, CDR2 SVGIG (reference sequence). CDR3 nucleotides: TGTGCCTGGAGTACGACGCGGGGGACTGGCTACACCTTC. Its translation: CAWSTTRGTGYTF.

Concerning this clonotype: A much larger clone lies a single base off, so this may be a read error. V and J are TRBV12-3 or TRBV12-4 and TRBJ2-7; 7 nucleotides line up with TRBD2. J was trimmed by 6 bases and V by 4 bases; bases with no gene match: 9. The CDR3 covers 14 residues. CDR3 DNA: TGTGCCAGCAGTTATAGCGGGCGCCAGGGCGAGCAGTACTTC. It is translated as CASSYSGRQGEQYF.

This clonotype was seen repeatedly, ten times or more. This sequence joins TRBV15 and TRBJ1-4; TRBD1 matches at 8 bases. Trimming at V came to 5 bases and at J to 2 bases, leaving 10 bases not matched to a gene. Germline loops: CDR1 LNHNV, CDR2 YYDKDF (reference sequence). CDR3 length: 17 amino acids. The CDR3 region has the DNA TGTGCCACCAGCGGAGTGTTAGGACAGGGTACTAATGAAAAACTGTTTTTT. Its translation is CATSGVLGQGTNEKLFF.

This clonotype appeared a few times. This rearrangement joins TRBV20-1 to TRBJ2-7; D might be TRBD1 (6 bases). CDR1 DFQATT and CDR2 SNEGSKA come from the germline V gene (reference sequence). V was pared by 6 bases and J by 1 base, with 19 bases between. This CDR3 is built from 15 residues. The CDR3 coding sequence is TGCAGTGCAACGAGCCGGGACATATTTTCCTACGAGCAGTACTTC. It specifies CSATSRDIFSYEQYF.

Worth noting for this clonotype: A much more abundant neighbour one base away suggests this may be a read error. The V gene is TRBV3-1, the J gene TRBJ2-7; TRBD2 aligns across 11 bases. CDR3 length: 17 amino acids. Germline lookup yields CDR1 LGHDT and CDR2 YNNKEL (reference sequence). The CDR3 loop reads CVSSQLWGGTSGYEQYF. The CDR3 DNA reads TGTGTCAGCAGCCAACTGTGGGGGGGGACTAGCGGCTACGAGCAGTACTTC.

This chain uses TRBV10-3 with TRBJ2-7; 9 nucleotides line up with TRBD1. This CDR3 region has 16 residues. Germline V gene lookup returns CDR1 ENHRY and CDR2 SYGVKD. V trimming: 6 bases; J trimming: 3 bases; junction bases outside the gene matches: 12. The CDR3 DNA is TGTGCCATCAGCGAGGGGGGACAGGGCCTTAGCTACGAGCAGTACTTC. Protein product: CAISEGGQGLSYEQYF.

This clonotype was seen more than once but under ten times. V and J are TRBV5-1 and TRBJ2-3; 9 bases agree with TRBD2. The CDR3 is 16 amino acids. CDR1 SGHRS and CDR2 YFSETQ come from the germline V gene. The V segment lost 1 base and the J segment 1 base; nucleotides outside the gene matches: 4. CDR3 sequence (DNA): TGCGCCAGCAGCTTGTTGGCTAGCGGGGGCACAGATACGCAGTATTTT. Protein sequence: CASSLLASGGTDTQYF.

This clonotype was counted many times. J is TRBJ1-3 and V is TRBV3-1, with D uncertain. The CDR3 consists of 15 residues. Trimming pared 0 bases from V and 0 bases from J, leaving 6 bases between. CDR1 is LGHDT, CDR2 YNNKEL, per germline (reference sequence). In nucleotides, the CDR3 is TGTGCCAGCAGCCAAGAACTTTTCTCTGGAAACACCATATATTTT. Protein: CASSQELFSGNTIYF.

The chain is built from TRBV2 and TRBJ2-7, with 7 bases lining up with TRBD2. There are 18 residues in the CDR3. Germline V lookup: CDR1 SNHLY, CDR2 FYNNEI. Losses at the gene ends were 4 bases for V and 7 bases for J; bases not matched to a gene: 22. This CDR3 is CASSVASGPLPPSREQYF. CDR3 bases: TGTGCCAGCAGTGTGGCTAGCGGACCATTACCCCCCTCTCGGGAGCAGTACTTC.

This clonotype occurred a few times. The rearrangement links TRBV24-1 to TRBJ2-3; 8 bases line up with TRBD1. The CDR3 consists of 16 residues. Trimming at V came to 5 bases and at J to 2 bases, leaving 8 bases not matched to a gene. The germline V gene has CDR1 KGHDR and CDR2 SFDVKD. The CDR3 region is CATSALRQGNTDTQYF. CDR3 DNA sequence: TGTGCCACCAGTGCCCTAAGACAGGGGAACACAGATACGCAGTATTTT.

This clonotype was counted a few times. CDR3 in amino acids: CASSPGTDLYEQYF. DNA for the CDR3: TGTGCCAGCAGCCCCGGGACAGACCTCTACGAGCAGTACTTC. V usage is TRBV5-4 and J usage is TRBJ2-7; 7 bases fit TRBD1. Trimming cost V 4 bases and J 3 bases; bases outside gene matches: 7. The CDR3 is 14 residues long. The germline V gene has CDR1 SGHNT and CDR2 YYREEE (reference sequence).

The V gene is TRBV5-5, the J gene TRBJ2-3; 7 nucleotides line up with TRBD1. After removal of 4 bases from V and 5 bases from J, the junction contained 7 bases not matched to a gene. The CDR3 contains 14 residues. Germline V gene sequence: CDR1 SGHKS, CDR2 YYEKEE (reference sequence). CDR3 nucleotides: TGTGCCAGCAGCCCTCAGGGGGTGATAGATACGCAGTATTTT. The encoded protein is CASSPQGVIDTQYF. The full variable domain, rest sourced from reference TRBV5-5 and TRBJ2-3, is DAGVTQSPTHLIKTRGQQVTLRCSPISGHKSVSWYQQVLGQGPQFIFQYYEKEERGRGNFPDRFSARQFPNYSSELNVNALLLGDSALYLCASSPQGVIDTQYFGPGTRLTVL.

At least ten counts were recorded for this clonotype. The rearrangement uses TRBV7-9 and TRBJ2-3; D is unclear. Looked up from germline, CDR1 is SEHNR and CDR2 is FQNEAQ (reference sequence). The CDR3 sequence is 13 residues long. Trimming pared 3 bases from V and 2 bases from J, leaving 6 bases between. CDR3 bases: TGTGCCAGCAGCTTGGACCACACAGATACGCAGTATTTT. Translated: CASSLDHTDTQYF.

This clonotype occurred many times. The CDR3 DNA is TGTGCCACCAGTGACCGGGACAGGATCTATGGCTACACCTTC. Encoded protein: CATSDRDRIYGYTF. V gene TRBV24-1 combines with J gene TRBJ1-2, with 8 bases aligning to TRBD1. Germline CDR1 KGHDR, CDR2 SFDVKD. V shed 4 bases and J 4 bases; nucleotides not matched to a gene: 4. CDR3 size: 14 residues.

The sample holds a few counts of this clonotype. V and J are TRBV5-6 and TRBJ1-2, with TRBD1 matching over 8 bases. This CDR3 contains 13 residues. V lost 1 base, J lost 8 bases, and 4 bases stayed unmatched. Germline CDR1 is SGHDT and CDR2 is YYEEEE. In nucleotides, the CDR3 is TGTGCCAGCAGCTTGCCAGGGGGCTCGGGCTACACCTTC. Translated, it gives CASSLPGGSGYTF.

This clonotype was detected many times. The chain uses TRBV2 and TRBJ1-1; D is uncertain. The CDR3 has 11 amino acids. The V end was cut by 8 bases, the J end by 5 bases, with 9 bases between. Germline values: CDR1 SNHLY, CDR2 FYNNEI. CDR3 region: CASGLWTEAFF. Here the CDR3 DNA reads TGTGCCAGCGGACTGTGGACTGAAGCTTTCTTT.

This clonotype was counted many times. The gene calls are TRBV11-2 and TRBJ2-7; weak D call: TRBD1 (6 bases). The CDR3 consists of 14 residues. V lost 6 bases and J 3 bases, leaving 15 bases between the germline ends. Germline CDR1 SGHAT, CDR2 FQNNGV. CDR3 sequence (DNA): TGTGCCAGCAGAACCACAGGGAGTAGCTACGAGCAGTACTTC. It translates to CASRTTGSSYEQYF.

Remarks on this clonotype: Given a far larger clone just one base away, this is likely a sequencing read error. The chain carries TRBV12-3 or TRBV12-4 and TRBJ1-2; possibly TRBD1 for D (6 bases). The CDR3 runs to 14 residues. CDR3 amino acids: CASSYGQINYDYTF. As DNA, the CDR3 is TGTGCCAGCAGTTATGGACAGATTAACTATGACTACACCTTC.